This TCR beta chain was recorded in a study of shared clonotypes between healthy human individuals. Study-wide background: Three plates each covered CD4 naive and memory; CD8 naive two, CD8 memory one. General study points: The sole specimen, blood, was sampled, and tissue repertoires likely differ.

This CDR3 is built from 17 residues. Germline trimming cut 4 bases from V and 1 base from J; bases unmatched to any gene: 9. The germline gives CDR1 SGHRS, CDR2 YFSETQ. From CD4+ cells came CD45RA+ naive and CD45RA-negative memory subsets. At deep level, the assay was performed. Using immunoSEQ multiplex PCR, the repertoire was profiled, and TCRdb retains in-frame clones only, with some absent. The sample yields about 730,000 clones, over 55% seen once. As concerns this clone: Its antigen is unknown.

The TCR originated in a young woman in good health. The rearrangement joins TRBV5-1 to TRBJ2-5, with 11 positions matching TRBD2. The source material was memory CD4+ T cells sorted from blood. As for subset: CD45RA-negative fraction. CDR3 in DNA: TGCGCCAGCAGCAAGGGACTAGCGGAGGGGGCCCAAGAGACCCAGTACTTC. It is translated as CASSKGLAEGAQETQYF.